These 25 T cell receptor beta chains came from one sample sequenced in a study of lymphopenia after photon versus proton radiotherapy. Repertoires were generated with immunoSEQ multiplex PCR, while TCRdb's copy carries only in-frame clones and drops some. This sample has about 8,300 clones; about 91% occur once, and the top ten carry 20% to 25%. Sample: peripheral blood, taken from a patient treated with photon-based radiotherapy. Every receptor here comes from a man older than 75 with cholangiocarcinoma.

The chain is built from TRBV7-8 and TRBJ2-3; tentative D call: TRBD1 (6 bases). With 5 bases removed from V and 5 bases from J, the gap between germline ends came to 14 bases. The germline gives CDR1 SGHVS, CDR2 FQNEAQ. The CDR3 is 14 residues long. The CDR3 DNA sequence: TGTGCCAGCAGCATCCCCCTAGGGGGAGATACGCAGTATTTT. This translates into CASSIPLGGDTQYF.

The V and J genes are TRBV5-1 and TRBJ2-1; D ambiguous. With 2 bases removed from V and 2 bases from J, the gap between germline ends came to 8 bases. CDR3 size: 14 residues. CDR1 and CDR2 from the germline V gene are SGHRS and YFSETQ. The CDR3 nucleotides read TGCGCCAGCAGCTTAGGCGGCCCCTACAATGAGCAGTTCTTC. Its translation is CASSLGGPYNEQFF.

This clone was seen a handful of times. Other DNA sequences from this sample encode an identical CDR3 as well. CDR3 bases: TGTGCCAGCAGTTTTAGGGCAGGATATGAAAAACTGTTTTTT. Its translation is CASSFRAGYEKLFF. The genes are TRBV28 and TRBJ1-4; D gene ambiguous. Germline assignment: CDR1 MDHEN and CDR2 SYDVKM. CDR3 length: 14 amino acids. The V end was cut by 3 bases, the J end by 6 bases, with 11 bases between.

The chain joins TRBV5-6 to TRBJ1-5; TRBD1 might be the D (5 bases). Per the germline V gene, CDR1 is SGHDT and CDR2 is YYEEEE. V dropped 3 bases and J dropped 0 bases, with 13 bases sitting between them. This CDR3 spans 16 amino acids. This CDR3 is CASSSLGGGSNQPQHF. The CDR3 DNA reads TGTGCCAGCAGCTCGCTGGGGGGGGGTAGCAATCAGCCCCAGCATTTT.

This chain connects TRBV7-9 to TRBJ2-2; perhaps TRBD1 as D (5 bases). CDR1 SEHNR and CDR2 FQNEAQ come from the germline V gene (reference sequence). The CDR3 totals 14 residues. Trimming removed 2 bases from V and 2 bases from J, with 6 bases in between. CDR3 in amino acids: CASSLQGNTGELFF. The DNA for the CDR3 is TGTGCCAGCAGCTTACAGGGTAACACCGGGGAGCTGTTTTTT. Together with reference TRBV7-9 and TRBJ2-2, the CDR3 gives the full variable domain: DTGVSQNPRHKITKRGQNVTFRCDPISEHNRLYWYRQTLGQGPEFLTYFQNEAQLEKSRLLSDRFSAERPKGSFSTLEIQRTEQGDSAMYLCASSLQGNTGELFFGEGSRLTVL.

This sequence joins TRBV5-8 and TRBJ1-2; 8 positions agree with TRBD1. This CDR3 comprises 15 residues. J lost 6 bases, V lost 3 bases, and 10 bases had no gene match. Germline V gene lookup returns CDR1 SGHTS and CDR2 YDEGEE. This chain's CDR3 is CASSSGQGWLHGYTF. The CDR3, as DNA: TGTGCCAGCAGCTCCGGACAGGGTTGGCTGCATGGCTACACCTTC.

DNA of the CDR3: TGCGCCAGCAGCGGGACTCCGAGCTCTGGAAACACCATATATTTT. Translated: CASSGTPSSGNTIYF. The chain employs TRBV4-1 and TRBJ1-3; perhaps TRBD1 as D (5 bases). V lost 5 bases and J lost 0, with 11 bases in between. CDR3 length equals 15 residues. In germline, CDR1 is MGHRA, CDR2 YSYEKL.

About this clone itself: The CDR3 end shows no conserved phenylalanine or tryptophan, and so a read error is likely. It is unclear where the CDR3 begins or ends on the DNA, so no DNA is shown, and the CDR3 is as TCRdb lists it. The chain combines TRBV9 with TRBJ2-7. The V gene's germline CDR1 is SGDLS and CDR2 YYNGEE. Both ends counted, the CDR3 spans 10 residues. Here the CDR3 reads CASSSGTASL.

This rearrangement joins TRBV2 to TRBJ1-2; 11 bases match TRBD1. CDR3 length: 14 amino acids. With 8 bases clipped from V and 4 bases from J, the junction kept 6 bases outside the gene matches. Germline loops: CDR1 SNHLY, CDR2 FYNNEI. CDR3: CASGQGAASYGYTF. CDR3 DNA: TGTGCCAGCGGACAGGGGGCAGCTTCCTATGGCTACACCTTC. Drawing the rest from reference TRBV2 and TRBJ1-2, the complete variable domain is EPEVTQTPSHQVTQMGQEVILRCVPISNHLYFYWYRQILGQKVEFLVSFYNNEISEKSEIFDDQFSVERPDGSNFTLKIRSTKLEDSAMYFCASGQGAASYGYTFGSGTRLTVV.

The chain links TRBV28 to TRBJ1-5; D possibly corresponds to TRBD1 (6 bases). Germline loops: CDR1 MDHEN, CDR2 SYDVKM. The CDR3 extends over 19 amino acids. Trimming stripped 3 bases from V and 1 base from J, with 22 bases between. CDR3 residues: CASSFEMGRGRTSNQPQHF. In DNA, the CDR3 is TGTGCCAGCAGTTTTGAAATGGGGCGGGGGCGTACAAGCAATCAGCCCCAGCATTTT.

This chain links TRBV19 with TRBJ1-5; no clear D gene. The CDR3 is 13 amino acids. Germline V gives CDR1 LNHDA, CDR2 SQIVND (reference sequence). The V and J ends lost 5 bases and 7 bases respectively, with 12 bases between them. The CDR3 DNA reads TGTGCCAGTAGTCGAGGGTACCCCCAGCCCCAGCATTTT. This encodes CASSRGYPQPQHF. Full variable domain (outside the CDR3, taken from reference TRBV19 and TRBJ1-5): DGGITQSPKYLFRKEGQNVTLSCEQNLNHDAMYWYRQDPGQGLRLIYYSQIVNDFQKGDIAEGYSVSREKKESFPLTVTSAQKNPTAFYLCASSRGYPQPQHFGDGTRLSIL.

There are a few counts of this clone. V is TRBV29-1 and J is TRBJ2-1, with D perhaps TRBD2 (5 bases). V lost 8 bases and J 5 bases, leaving 25 bases between the germline ends. The germline CDR1 and CDR2 sequences are SQVTM and ANQGSEA. The CDR3 is made up of 16 amino acids. CDR3 DNA: TGCAGCATAGGAGGTAGGCTTTCCGAGGCCGACAATGAGCAGTTCTTC. Its translation: CSIGGRLSEADNEQFF.

The rearrangement joins TRBV6-5 to TRBJ1-5, with TRBD1 as a possible D gene (6 bases). CDR3 length equals 14 residues. In germline, CDR1 is MNHEY, CDR2 SVGAGI. Trimming removed 1 base from V and 6 bases from J, with 10 bases in between. The CDR3 nucleotides read TGTGCCAGCAGTTACTGGGGGCAGGGTCAGCCCCAGCATTTT. This translates into CASSYWGQGQPQHF.

The V gene is TRBV2, the J gene TRBJ2-1; D is perhaps TRBD2 (6 bases). V was shortened by 1 base and J by 10 bases, with 8 bases between the two germline ends. In germline, CDR1 is SNHLY, CDR2 FYNNEI. The CDR3 is made up of 12 amino acids. This CDR3 is CASSEVGREQFF. CDR3 nucleotides: TGTGCCAGCAGTGAAGTGGGGAGGGAGCAGTTCTTC.

This rearrangement joins TRBV5-1 to TRBJ2-1, with TRBD1 as a possible D gene (8 bases). Germline lookup yields CDR1 SGHRS and CDR2 YFSETQ. The CDR3 totals 15 residues. V shed 7 bases and J shed 7 bases, with 21 bases lying between them. As DNA, the CDR3 is TGCGCCAGCGGCGCAACAGGGGGGGATCGGAATGAGCAGTTCTTC. Translation gives CASGATGGDRNEQFF.

V is TRBV11-3 and J is TRBJ2-6; the D is unclear. Per the germline V gene, CDR1 is SGHNT and CDR2 is YENEEA. The V end was cut by 0 bases, the J end by 0 bases, with 6 bases between. The CDR3 runs to 16 residues. The CDR3 here is CASSLDSGSGANVLTF. The DNA of the CDR3 is TGTGCCAGCAGCTTAGATTCGGGCTCTGGGGCCAACGTCCTGACTTTC.

J is TRBJ2-7 and V is TRBV5-4; 13 bases are shared with TRBD2. The V gene end was trimmed by 7 bases and the J gene end by 2 bases; junction bases not matched to a gene: 6. This CDR3 spans 15 amino acids. CDR1 SGHNT and CDR2 YYREEE come from the germline V gene (reference sequence). CDR3 protein: CASSLGTSGAYEQYF. The CDR3 region has the DNA TGTGCCAGCTCCCTAGGGACTAGCGGGGCCTACGAGCAGTACTTC.

This chain joins TRBV9 and TRBJ1-2, with D tentatively TRBD1 (5 bases). This CDR3 has 13 residues. Germline CDR1 SGDLS, CDR2 YYNGEE. V shed 7 bases and J shed 3 bases, with 13 bases lying between them. CDR3 sequence reads: CASSSRGDYGYTF. In DNA form, the CDR3 reads TGTGCCAGCTCCTCCCGGGGGGACTATGGCTACACCTTC.

This clone was seen only once. The V gene is TRBV6-4, the J gene TRBJ2-3; 11 bases align to TRBD2. CDR3 length: 18 amino acids. Germline assignment: CDR1 MRHNA and CDR2 SNTAGT. V dropped 2 bases and J dropped 4; count of bases not matched to a gene: 11. DNA of the CDR3: TGTGCCAGCAGTGACGATTCAAATAGCGGGGGGGCCGCAGATACGCAGTATTTT. Its protein is CASSDDSNSGGAADTQYF.

This chain joins TRBV19 and TRBJ2-1, with D possibly TRBD2 on 6 matching bases. Germline-derived CDR1 and CDR2 are LNHDA and SQIVND (reference sequence). The CDR3 consists of 18 residues. The germline V and J ends were trimmed by 3 bases and 3 bases, with 21 bases remaining between them. CDR3 bases: TGTGCCAGTAGTATCAGCCTAGCGTTCTCCCCGATCTACAATGAGCAGTTCTTC. Translation gives CASSISLAFSPIYNEQFF.

This clone was seen more than once but under ten times. The V and J genes are TRBV4-2 and TRBJ2-2, with D possibly being TRBD1 or TRBD2 (5 bases each). There are 17 residues in the CDR3. Trimming removed 0 bases from V and 0 bases from J, with 11 bases in between. CDR1 is LGHNA and CDR2 is YNFKEQ in the germline V gene. The CDR3 DNA sequence: TGTGCCAGCAGCCAAGATATGGGGGATACGAACACCGGGGAGCTGTTTTTT. It codes for CASSQDMGDTNTGELFF.

The chain employs TRBV10-3 and TRBJ2-1; TRBD2 matches 8 bases. The ends lost 4 bases at V and 9 bases at J; junction bases unmatched: 14. Germline CDR1 reads ENHRY; CDR2 reads SYGVKD. This CDR3 region has 16 residues. The CDR3 region is CAISVGVGLGVGEQFF. The CDR3 DNA reads TGTGCCATCAGTGTGGGTGTGGGACTAGGAGTCGGTGAGCAGTTCTTC.

CDR3 DNA sequence: TGTGCCAGCAGCTTCGGTCCAGGGAGGGTCGCACCCCTCCACTTT. This translates into CASSFGPGRVAPLHF. The rearrangement links TRBV5-5 to TRBJ1-6; perhaps TRBD1 as D (5 bases). Germline-derived CDR1 and CDR2 are SGHKS and YYEKEE (reference sequence). Trimming stripped 2 bases from V and 11 bases from J, with 17 bases between. The length of the CDR3 is 15 residues. Filled out from reference TRBV5-5 and TRBJ1-6, the complete variable domain reads DAGVTQSPTHLIKTRGQQVTLRCSPISGHKSVSWYQQVLGQGPQFIFQYYEKEERGRGNFPDRFSARQFPNYSSELNVNALLLGDSALYLCASSFGPGRVAPLHFGNGTRLTVT.

The chain employs TRBV2 and TRBJ1-3; 8 bases agree with TRBD1. Germline V gene lookup returns CDR1 SNHLY and CDR2 FYNNEI. The CDR3 spans 15 residues. Germline trimming cut 6 bases from V and 2 bases from J; bases unmatched to any gene: 6. In DNA form, the CDR3 reads TGTGCCAGCAGCCCTGACAGGGGAGCTGGAAACACCATATATTTT. This codes for CASSPDRGAGNTIYF.

This chain joins TRBV9 and TRBJ1-4, with 9 bases fitting TRBD1. With V trimmed by 4 bases and J by 4 bases, 2 bases remained unmatched. The CDR3 runs to 14 residues. Germline CDR1 reads SGDLS; CDR2 reads YYNGEE. The CDR3 sequence: CASSMDRGNEKLFF. In DNA form, the CDR3 reads TGTGCCAGCAGCATGGACAGGGGTAATGAAAAACTGTTTTTT.